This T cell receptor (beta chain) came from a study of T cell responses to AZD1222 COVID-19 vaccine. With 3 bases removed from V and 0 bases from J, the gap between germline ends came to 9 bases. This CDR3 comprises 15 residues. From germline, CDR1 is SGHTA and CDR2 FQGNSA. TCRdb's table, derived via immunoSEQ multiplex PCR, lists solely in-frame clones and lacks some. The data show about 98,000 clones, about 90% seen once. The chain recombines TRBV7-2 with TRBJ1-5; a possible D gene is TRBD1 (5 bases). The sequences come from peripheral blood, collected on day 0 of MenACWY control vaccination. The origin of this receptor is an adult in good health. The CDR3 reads CASSFGGISNQPQHF. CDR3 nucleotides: TGTGCCAGCAGCTTCGGGGGTATTAGCAATCAGCCCCAGCATTTT.